In this sample, the clone carrying this T cell receptor beta chain turned up once. Its specificity is unknown. The data were taken from a study of cytomegalovirus exposure and HLA in healthy donors. General study findings and limits: Through in vitro validation, a few CMV-associated chains were shown to be specific for CMV antigens.

Trimming removed 5 bases from V and 6 bases from J, with 13 bases in between. This CDR3 spans 13 amino acids. Germline CDR1 is SGHAT and CDR2 is FQNNGV. Researchers ran the PCR with 60 Vbeta and 13 Jbeta primers. Some clones are missing from TCRdb's copy, which holds only in-frame ones; the method was immunoSEQ multiplex PCR. This table has around 100,000 clones, around 72% appearing once. Despite likely unrecorded immune exposures, the donors were nominally healthy at the time of sampling. The TCR originated in a male donor in good health and CMV-seropositive. Input material: PBMCs. The chain has TRBV11-2 and TRBJ1-1, with no clear D. The CDR3 loop reads CASSLTLNPEAFF. CDR3 nucleotide sequence: TGTGCCAGCAGCCTCACGCTAAACCCTGAAGCTTTCTTT.